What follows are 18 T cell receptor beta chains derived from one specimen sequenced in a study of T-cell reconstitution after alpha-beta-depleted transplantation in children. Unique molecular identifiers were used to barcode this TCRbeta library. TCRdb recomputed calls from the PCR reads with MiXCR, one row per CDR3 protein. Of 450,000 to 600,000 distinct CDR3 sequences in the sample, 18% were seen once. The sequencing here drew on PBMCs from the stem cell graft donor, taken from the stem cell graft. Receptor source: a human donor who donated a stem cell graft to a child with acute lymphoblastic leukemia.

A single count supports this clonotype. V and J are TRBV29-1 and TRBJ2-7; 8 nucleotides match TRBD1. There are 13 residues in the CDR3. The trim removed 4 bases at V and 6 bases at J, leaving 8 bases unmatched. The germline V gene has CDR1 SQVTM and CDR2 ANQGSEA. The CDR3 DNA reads TGCAGCGTTGCCGCAGGGGGCTATAGCGAGCAGTACTTC. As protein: CSVAAGGYSEQYF.

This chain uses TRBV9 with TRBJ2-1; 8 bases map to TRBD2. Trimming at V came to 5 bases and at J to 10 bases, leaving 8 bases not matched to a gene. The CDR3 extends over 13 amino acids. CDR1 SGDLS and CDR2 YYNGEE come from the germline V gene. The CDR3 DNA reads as TGTGCCAGCAGTACTAGCGGTGCAATCGAGCAGTTCTTC. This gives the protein CASSTSGAIEQFF.

CDR3 amino acids: CSASGAVADTQYF. CDR3 bases: TGCAGTGCTAGCGGGGCGGTGGCAGATACGCAGTATTTT. This sequence joins TRBV20-1 and TRBJ2-3; the D gene could be TRBD1 or TRBD2 (5 bases each). Trimming took off 3 bases at V and 4 bases at J, with 11 bases between the two ends. From germline, CDR1 is DFQATT and CDR2 SNEGSKA (reference sequence). There are 13 residues in the CDR3.

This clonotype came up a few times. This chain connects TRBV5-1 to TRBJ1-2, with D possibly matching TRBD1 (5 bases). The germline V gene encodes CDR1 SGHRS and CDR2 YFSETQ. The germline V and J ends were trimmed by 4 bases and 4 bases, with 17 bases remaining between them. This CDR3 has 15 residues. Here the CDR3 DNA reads TGCGCCAGCAGCACCGTCGGCAGGGACGGCTATGGCTACACCTTC. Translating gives CASSTVGRDGYGYTF.

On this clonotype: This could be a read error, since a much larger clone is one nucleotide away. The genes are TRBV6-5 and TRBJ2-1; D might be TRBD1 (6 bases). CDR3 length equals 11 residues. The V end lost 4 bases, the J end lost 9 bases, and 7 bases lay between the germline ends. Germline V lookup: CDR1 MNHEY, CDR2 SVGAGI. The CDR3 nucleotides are TGTGCCAGCAGTTCAGGGGCTGAGCAGTTCTTC. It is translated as CASSSGAEQFF.

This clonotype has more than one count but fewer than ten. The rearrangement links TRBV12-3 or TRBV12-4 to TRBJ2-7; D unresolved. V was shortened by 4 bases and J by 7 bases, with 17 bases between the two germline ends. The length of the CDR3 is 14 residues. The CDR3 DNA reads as TGTGCCAGCAGTTCGACATTCCCTAAAGAGGAGCAGTACTTC. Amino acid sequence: CASSSTFPKEEQYF.

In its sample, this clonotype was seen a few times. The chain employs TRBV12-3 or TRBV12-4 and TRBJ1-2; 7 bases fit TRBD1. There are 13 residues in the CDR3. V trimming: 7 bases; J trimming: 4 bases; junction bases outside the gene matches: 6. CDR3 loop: CASTLGTAYGYTF. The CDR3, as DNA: TGTGCCAGCACCCTAGGGACAGCCTATGGCTACACCTTC.

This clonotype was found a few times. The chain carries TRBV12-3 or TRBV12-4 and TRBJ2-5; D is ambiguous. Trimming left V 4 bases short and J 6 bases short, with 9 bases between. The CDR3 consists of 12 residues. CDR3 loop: CASSSPPKTQYF. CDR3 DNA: TGTGCCAGCAGTTCACCCCCCAAGACCCAGTACTTC.

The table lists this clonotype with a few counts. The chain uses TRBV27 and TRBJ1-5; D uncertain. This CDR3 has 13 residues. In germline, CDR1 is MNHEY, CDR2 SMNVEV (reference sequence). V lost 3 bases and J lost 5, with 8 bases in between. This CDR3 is CASSFGSHQPQHF. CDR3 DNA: TGTGCCAGCAGTTTTGGATCTCATCAGCCCCAGCATTTT.

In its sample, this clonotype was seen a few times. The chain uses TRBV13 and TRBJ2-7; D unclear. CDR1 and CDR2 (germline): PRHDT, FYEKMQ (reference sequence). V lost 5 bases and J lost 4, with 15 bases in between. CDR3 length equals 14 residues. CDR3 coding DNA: TGTGCCAGCAGCACCGGGCTCAACATATACGAGCAGTACTTC. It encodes CASSTGLNIYEQYF.

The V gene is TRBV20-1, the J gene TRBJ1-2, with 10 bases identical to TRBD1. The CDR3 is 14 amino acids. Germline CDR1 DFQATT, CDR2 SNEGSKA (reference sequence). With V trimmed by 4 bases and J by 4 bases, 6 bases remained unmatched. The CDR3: CSAIQRDRGYGYTF. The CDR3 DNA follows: TGCAGTGCTATCCAAAGGGACAGGGGCTATGGCTACACCTTC.

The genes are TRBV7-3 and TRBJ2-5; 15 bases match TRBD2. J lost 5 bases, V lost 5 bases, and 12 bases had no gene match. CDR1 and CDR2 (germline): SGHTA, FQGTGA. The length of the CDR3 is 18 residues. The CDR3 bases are TGTGCCAGCAGCACAGGGTACGGACTAGCGGGAGGGCTTGAGACCCAGTACTTC. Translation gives CASSTGYGLAGGLETQYF.

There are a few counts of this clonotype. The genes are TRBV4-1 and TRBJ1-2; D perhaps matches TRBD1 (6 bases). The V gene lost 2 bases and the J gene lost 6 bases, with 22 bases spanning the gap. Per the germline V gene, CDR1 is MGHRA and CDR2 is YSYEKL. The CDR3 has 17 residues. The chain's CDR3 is CASSQLLTARGADGYTF. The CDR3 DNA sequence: TGCGCCAGCAGCCAACTACTTACCGCCCGGGGGGCGGATGGCTACACCTTC.

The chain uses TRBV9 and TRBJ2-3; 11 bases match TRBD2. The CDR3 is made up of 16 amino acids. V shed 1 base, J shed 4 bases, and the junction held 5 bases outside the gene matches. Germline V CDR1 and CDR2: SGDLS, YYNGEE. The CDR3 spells CASSVLLAGGPDTQYF. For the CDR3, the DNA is TGTGCCAGCAGCGTACTATTAGCGGGAGGGCCAGATACGCAGTATTTT.

The CDR3 here is CASSLVSSEQYF. CDR3 nucleotide sequence: TGTGCCAGCAGCTTAGTTTCTTCCGAGCAGTACTTC. The rearrangement uses TRBV7-8 and TRBJ2-7; D is undetermined. The CDR3 consists of 12 residues. Trimming took off 1 base at V and 6 bases at J, with 7 bases between the two ends. The V gene's germline CDR1 is SGHVS and CDR2 FQNEAQ.

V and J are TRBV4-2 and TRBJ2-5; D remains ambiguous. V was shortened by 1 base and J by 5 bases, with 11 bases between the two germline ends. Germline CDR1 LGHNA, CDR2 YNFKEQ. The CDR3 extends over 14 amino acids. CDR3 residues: CASSQGIGWETQYF. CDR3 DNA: TGTGCCAGCAGCCAAGGGATAGGATGGGAGACCCAGTACTTC.

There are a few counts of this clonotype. In nucleotides, the CDR3 is TGCGCCAGCAGCTTGGATCCAGATACGCAGTATTTT. It translates to CASSLDPDTQYF. This chain joins TRBV5-1 and TRBJ2-3, with D unclear. In germline, CDR1 is SGHRS, CDR2 YFSETQ. The germline V and J ends were trimmed by 0 bases and 4 bases, with 3 bases remaining between them. The CDR3 is 12 residues long.

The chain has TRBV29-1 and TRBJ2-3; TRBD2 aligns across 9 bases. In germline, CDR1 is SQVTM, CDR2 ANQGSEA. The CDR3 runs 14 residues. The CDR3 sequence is CSGLAGVISDTQYF. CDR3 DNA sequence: TGCAGTGGATTAGCGGGAGTAATCTCAGATACGCAGTATTTT.